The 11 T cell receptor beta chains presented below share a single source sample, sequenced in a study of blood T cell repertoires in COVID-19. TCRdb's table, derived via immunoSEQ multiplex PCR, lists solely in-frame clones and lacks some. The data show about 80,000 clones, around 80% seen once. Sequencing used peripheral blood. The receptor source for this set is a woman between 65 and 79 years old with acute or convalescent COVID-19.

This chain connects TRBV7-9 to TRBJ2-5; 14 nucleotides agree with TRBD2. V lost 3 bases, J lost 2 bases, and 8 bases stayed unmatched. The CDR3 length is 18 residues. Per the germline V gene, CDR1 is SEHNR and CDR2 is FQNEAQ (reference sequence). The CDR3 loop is CASSFAKGLAGVQETQYF. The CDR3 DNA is TGTGCCAGCAGCTTCGCGAAGGGACTAGCGGGAGTTCAAGAGACCCAGTACTTC.

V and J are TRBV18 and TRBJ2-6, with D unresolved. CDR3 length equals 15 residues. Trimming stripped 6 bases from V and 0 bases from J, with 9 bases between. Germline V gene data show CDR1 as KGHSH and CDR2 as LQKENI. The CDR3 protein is CASSPPPSGANVLTF. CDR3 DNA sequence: TGTGCCAGCTCCCCTCCCCCCTCTGGGGCCAACGTCCTGACTTTC.

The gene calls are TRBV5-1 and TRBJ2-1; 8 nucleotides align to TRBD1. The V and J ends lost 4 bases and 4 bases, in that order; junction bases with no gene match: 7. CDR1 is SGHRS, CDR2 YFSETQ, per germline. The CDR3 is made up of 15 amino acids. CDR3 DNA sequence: TGCGCCAGCAGCCCGACAGGGGAACAATACAATGAGCAGTTCTTC. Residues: CASSPTGEQYNEQFF.

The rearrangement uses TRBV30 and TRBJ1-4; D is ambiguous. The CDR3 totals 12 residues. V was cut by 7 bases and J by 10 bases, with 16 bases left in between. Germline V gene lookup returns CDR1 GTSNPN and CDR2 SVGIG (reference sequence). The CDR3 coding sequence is TGTGCCTACCTTATGGGTGGCGGAAAACTGTTTTTT. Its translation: CAYLMGGGKLFF.

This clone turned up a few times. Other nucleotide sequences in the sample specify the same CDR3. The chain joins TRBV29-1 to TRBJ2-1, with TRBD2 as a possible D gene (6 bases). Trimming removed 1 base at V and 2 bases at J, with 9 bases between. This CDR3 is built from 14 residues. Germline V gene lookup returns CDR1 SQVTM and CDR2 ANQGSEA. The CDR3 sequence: CSVEGRGPYNEQFF. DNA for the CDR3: TGCAGCGTTGAAGGGAGGGGTCCCTACAATGAGCAGTTCTTC.

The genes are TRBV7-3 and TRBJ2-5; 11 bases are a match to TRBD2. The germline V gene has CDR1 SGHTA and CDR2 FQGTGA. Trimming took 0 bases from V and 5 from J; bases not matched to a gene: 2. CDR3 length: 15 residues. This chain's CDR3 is CASSLTPSGRETQYF. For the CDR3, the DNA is TGTGCCAGCAGCTTAACTCCTAGCGGGAGGGAGACCCAGTACTTC. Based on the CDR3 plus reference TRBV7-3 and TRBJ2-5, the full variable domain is GAGVSQTPSNKVTEKGKYVELRCDPISGHTALYWYRQSLGQGPEFLIYFQGTGAADDSGLPNDRFFAVRPEGSVSTLKIQRTERGDSAVYLCASSLTPSGRETQYFGPGTRLLVL.

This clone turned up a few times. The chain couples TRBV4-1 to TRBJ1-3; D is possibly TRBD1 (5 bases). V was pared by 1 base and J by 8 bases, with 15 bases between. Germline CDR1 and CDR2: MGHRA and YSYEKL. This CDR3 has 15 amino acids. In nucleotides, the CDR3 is TGCGCCAGCAGCCAAGTAGGGGATCCCAGGGACACCATATATTTT. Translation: CASSQVGDPRDTIYF.

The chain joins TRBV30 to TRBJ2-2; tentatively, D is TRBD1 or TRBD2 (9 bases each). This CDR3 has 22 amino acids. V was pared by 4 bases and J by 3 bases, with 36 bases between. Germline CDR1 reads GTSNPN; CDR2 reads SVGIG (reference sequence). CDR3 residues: CAWMGGQGDFTSGQEDTGELFF. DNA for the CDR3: TGTGCCTGGATGGGGGGACAGGGCGATTTCACTAGCGGGCAGGAAGACACCGGGGAGCTGTTTTTT.

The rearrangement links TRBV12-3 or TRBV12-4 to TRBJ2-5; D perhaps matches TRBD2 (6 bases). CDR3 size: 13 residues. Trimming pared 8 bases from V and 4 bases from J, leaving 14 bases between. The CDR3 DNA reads TGTGCCAGCTCGGACTGGGGGGTAGAGACCCAGTACTTC. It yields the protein CASSDWGVETQYF.

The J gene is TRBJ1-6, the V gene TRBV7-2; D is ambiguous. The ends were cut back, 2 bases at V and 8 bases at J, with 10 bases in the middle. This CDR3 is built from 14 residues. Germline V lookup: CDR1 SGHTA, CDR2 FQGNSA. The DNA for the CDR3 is TGTGCCAGCAGCTTACTCCCCGAGGATTCACCCCTCCACTTT. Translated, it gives CASSLLPEDSPLHF.

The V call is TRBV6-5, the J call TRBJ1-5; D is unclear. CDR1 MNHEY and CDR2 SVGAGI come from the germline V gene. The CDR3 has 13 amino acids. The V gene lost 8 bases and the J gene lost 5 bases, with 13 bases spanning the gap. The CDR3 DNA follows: TGTGCCAGCTCCATCGGCGGGGATCAGCCCCAGCATTTT. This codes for CASSIGGDQPQHF.